What follows describes a single T cell receptor beta chain. This clone may be a read error of a much larger clone one base away. Germline V lookup: CDR1 MNHEY, CDR2 SMNVEV (reference sequence). This CDR3 comprises 14 residues. These data come from a study of T-cell reconstitution after alpha-beta-depleted transplantation in children. Molecular barcoding with unique molecular identifiers was used for the TCRbeta library. TCRdb ran MiXCR on the PCR reads and lists one entry per CDR3 protein. The sample records 500,000 or so distinct CDR3 sequences, 32% being singletons. The sample in question was PBMCs from the stem cell graft donor, obtained from the stem cell graft. The gene calls are TRBV27 and TRBJ1-1, with a possible D match to TRBD1 (5 bases). This sequence originates from a human donor who donated a stem cell graft to a child with aplastic anemia. CDR3 nucleotide sequence: TGTGCCAGCAGTTTACAGGGAATGAAAACTGAAGCTTTCTTT. Amino acid sequence: CASSLQGMKTEAFF.